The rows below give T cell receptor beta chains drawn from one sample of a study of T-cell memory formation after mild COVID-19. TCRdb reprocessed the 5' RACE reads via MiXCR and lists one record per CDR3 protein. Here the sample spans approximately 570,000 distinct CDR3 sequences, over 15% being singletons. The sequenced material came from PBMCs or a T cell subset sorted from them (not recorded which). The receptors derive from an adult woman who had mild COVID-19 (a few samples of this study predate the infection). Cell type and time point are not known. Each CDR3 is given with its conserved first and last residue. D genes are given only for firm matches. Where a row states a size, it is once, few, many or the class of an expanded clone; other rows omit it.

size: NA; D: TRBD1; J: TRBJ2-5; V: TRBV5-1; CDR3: CASSLGDRGRETQYF; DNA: TGCGCCAGCAGCTTGGGGGACAGGGGAAGGGAGACCCAGTACTTC
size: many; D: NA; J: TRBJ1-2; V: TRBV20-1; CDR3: CSARVEEAGRGYTF; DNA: TGCAGTGCTAGAGTGGAGGAGGCAGGGAGAGGCTACACCTTC
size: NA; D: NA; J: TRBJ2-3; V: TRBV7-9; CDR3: CASSGWRVSGTDTQYF; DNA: TGTGCCAGCAGCGGCTGGCGGGTGTCGGGCACAGATACGCAGTATTTT
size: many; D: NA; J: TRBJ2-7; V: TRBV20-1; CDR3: CSATGTYEQYF; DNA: TGCAGTGCTACCGGGACCTACGAGCAGTACTTC
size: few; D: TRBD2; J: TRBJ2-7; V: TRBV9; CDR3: CASSASTGGSYEQYF; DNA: TGTGCCAGCAGCGCCAGTACGGGGGGCTCCTACGAGCAGTACTTC
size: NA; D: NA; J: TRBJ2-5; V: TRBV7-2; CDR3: CASSLVRVSETQYF; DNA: TGTGCCAGCAGCTTAGTAAGGGTGTCGGAGACCCAGTACTTC
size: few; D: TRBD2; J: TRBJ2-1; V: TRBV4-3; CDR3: CASSPHAGTRDYNEQFF; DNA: TGCGCCAGCAGCCCCCACGCCGGGACTAGGGACTACAATGAGCAGTTCTTC
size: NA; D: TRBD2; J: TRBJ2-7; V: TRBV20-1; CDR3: CSALGLANLYEQYF; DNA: TGCAGTGCCCTCGGACTAGCGAACCTCTACGAGCAGTACTTC
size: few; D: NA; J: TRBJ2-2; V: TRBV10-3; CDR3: CAIRRERDTGELFF; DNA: TGTGCCATCAGGCGGGAACGGGACACCGGGGAGCTGTTTTTT
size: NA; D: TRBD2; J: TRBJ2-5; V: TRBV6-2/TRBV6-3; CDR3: CASSPSPGLAGGLETQYF; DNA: TGTGCCAGCAGTCCCTCCCCCGGACTAGCGGGAGGACTAGAGACCCAGTACTTC
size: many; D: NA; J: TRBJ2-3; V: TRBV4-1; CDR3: CASSGGISTDTQYF; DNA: TGCGCCAGCAGCGGCGGGATTAGCACAGATACGCAGTATTTT
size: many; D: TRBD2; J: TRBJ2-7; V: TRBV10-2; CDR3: CASSEVGGLYEQYF; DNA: TGCGCCAGCAGTGAGGTCGGGGGGTTGTACGAGCAGTACTTC
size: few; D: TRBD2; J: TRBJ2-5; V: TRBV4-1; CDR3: CASSQDPGLAGGSQYF; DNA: TGCGCCAGCAGCCAAGATCCCGGACTAGCGGGGGGGTCCCAGTACTTC
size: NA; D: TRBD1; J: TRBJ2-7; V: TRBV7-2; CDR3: CASSPTGQGPTYEQYF; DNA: TGTGCCAGCAGCCCAACCGGACAGGGCCCTACCTACGAGCAGTACTTC
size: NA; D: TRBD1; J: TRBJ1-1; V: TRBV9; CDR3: CASSVGGTGAPSTEAFF; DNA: TGTGCCAGCAGCGTAGGGGGGACAGGGGCCCCGAGCACTGAAGCTTTCTTT
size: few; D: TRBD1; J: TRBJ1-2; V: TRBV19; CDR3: CASSAQGGLNYGYTF; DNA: TGTGCCAGTAGTGCCCAGGGGGGCCTTAACTATGGCTACACCTTC
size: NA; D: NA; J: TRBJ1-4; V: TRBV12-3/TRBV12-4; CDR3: CASSLAQEKKLFF; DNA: TGTGCCAGCAGTTTAGCGCAAGAGAAAAAACTGTTTTTT
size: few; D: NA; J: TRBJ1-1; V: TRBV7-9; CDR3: CASRLTALANTEAFF; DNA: TGTGCCAGCAGGTTAACCGCCCTGGCGAACACTGAAGCTTTCTTT
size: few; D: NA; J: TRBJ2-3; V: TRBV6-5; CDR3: CASSYRFSSDSRRAQYF; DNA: TGTGCCAGCAGTTATAGGTTCTCGTCGGACTCTAGGAGGGCGCAGTATTTT
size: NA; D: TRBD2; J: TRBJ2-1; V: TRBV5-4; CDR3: CASRPTSGGAYNEQFF; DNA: TGTGCCAGCAGGCCGACTAGCGGGGGAGCCTACAATGAGCAGTTCTTC
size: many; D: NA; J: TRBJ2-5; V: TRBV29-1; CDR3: CSVYRGGDQETQYF; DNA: TGCAGCGTTTACAGGGGAGGGGACCAAGAGACCCAGTACTTC
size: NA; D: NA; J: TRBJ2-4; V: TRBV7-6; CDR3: CASSLIRLAKNIQYF; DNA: TGTGCCAGCAGCTTAATCAGACTAGCCAAAAACATTCAGTACTTC
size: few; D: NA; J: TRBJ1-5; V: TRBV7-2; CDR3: CASSLGAVNQPQHF; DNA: TGTGCCAGCAGCTTAGGGGCAGTCAATCAGCCCCAGCATTTT
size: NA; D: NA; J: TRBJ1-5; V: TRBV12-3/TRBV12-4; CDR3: CASTRDLPNSNQPQHF; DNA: TGTGCCAGCACCCGGGACCTCCCGAATAGCAATCAGCCCCAGCATTTT
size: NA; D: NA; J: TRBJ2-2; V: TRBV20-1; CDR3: CSPKRRLGGELFF; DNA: TGCAGTCCCAAACGCCGTTTGGGCGGGGAGCTGTTTTTT
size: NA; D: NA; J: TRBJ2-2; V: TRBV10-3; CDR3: CAITGLLNTGELFF; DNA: TGTGCCATCACCGGACTCCTAAACACCGGGGAGCTGTTTTTT
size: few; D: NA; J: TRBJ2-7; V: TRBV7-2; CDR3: CASSLMGGVPTYEQYF; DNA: TGTGCCAGCAGCTTAATGGGCGGGGTACCTACCTACGAGCAGTACTTC
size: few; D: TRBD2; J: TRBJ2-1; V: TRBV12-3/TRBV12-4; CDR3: CASSFAGVLDQQFF; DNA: TGTGCCAGCAGTTTTGCGGGGGTTTTGGATCAGCAGTTCTTC
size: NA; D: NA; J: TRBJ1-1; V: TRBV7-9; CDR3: CASRREGLNTEAFF; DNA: TGTGCCAGCAGGAGGGAGGGGCTGAACACTGAAGCTTTCTTT
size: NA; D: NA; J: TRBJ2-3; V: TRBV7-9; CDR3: CASSRGSPSTDTQYF; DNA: TGTGCCAGCAGTCGGGGATCTCCTAGCACAGATACGCAGTATTTT
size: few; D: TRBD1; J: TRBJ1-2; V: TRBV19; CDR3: CASSSRDSRAFRGYTF; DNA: TGTGCCAGTAGTAGCCGGGACAGTAGGGCATTTCGTGGCTACACCTTC
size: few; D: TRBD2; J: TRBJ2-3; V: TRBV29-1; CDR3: CSAIGRGGSTDTQYF; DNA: TGCAGCGCCATAGGGCGGGGGGGAAGCACAGATACGCAGTATTTT
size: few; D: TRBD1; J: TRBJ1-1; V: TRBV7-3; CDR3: CASSLWDRVETEAFF; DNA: TGTGCCAGCAGCTTATGGGACAGGGTGGAGACTGAAGCTTTCTTT